These T cell receptor beta chains were read from a single sample in a study of cytomegalovirus exposure and HLA in healthy donors. Clones were sequenced by immunoSEQ multiplex PCR, and TCRdb holds only the in-frame ones, with some missing. The sample shows 150,000 to 200,000 clones, 87% of them seen only once. The sequenced sample consisted of PBMCs. Receptors were obtained from a woman aged 25-40 years in good health and CMV-seronegative. Both conserved end residues are part of each CDR3. The order of the fields is CDR3 protein, CDR3 DNA, D gene, V gene, clone size, J gene. D genes are given only for firm matches. For some rows the clone size is stated as once, few or many, or as a class when expanded; others skip it.

CDR3: CASSGDSYEQYF; DNA: TGTGCCAGCAGTGGAGACAGCTACGAGCAGTACTTC; D: NA; V: TRBV2; size: NA; J: TRBJ2-7
CDR3: CASSRGQSYEQYF; DNA: TGTGCCAGCAGCCGCGGACAGAGCTACGAGCAGTACTTC; D: NA; V: TRBV6-5; size: NA; J: TRBJ2-7
CDR3: CASSSGVYGYTF; DNA: TGTGCCAGCAGTTCGGGGGTCTATGGCTACACCTTC; D: NA; V: TRBV6-6; size: NA; J: TRBJ1-2
CDR3: CASSYGPFTDTQYF; DNA: TGTGCCAGCAGTTACGGCCCCTTCACAGATACGCAGTATTTT; D: NA; V: TRBV6-5; size: NA; J: TRBJ2-3
CDR3: CASRRTSGGHNEQFF; DNA: TGTGCCAGCAGGAGGACTAGCGGGGGCCACAATGAGCAGTTCTTC; D: TRBD2; V: TRBV4-2; size: NA; J: TRBJ2-1
CDR3: CASSFRGDTQYF; DNA: TGTGCCAGCAGTTTTAGGGGAGATACGCAGTATTTT; D: NA; V: TRBV27; size: NA; J: TRBJ2-3
CDR3: CASSLTSGETYEQYF; DNA: TGCGCCAGCAGCCTGACTAGCGGGGAAACCTACGAGCAGTACTTC; D: TRBD2; V: TRBV4-1; size: NA; J: TRBJ2-7
CDR3: CASSSKDRVVGQFF; DNA: TGTGCCAGCTCATCAAAGGACAGGGTCGTCGGGCAGTTCTTC; D: TRBD1; V: TRBV18; size: once; J: TRBJ2-1
CDR3: CASSLGGTGVYEQYF; DNA: TGTGCCAGCAGCTTGGGTGGGACAGGAGTCTACGAGCAGTACTTC; D: TRBD1; V: TRBV5-4; size: NA; J: TRBJ2-7
CDR3: CASLRDNEQFF; DNA: TGTGCCAGCCTGAGGGACAATGAGCAGTTCTTC; D: NA; V: TRBV27; size: once; J: TRBJ2-1
CDR3: CASSEVAPSQPQHF; DNA: TGTGCCAGCAGTGAAGTAGCCCCTAGTCAGCCCCAGCATTTT; D: NA; V: TRBV2; size: NA; J: TRBJ1-5
CDR3: CASSQIMGRVYSYNSPLHF; DNA: TGCGCCAGCAGCCAAATCATGGGCAGGGTCTACTCCTATAATTCACCCCTCCACTTT; D: NA; V: TRBV4-1; size: NA; J: TRBJ1-6
CDR3: CASSFVSSGVQETQYF; DNA: TGCGCCAGCAGCTTTGTCTCTAGCGGGGTCCAAGAGACCCAGTACTTC; D: TRBD2; V: TRBV5-1; size: NA; J: TRBJ2-5
CDR3: CASGQLSGSHYNEQFF; DNA: TGTGCCAGCGGACAGTTGTCCGGTTCCCACTACAATGAGCAGTTCTTC; D: NA; V: TRBV19; size: NA; J: TRBJ2-1
CDR3: CASSYGGAGGELFF; DNA: TGTGCCAGCAGTTACGGGGGGGCCGGCGGGGAGCTGTTTTTT; D: NA; V: TRBV6-5; size: NA; J: TRBJ2-2
CDR3: CASSGAGTGRVDTQYF; DNA: TGTGCCAGCAGCGGAGCCGGGACAGGGAGGGTAGATACGCAGTATTTT; D: TRBD1; V: TRBV9; size: NA; J: TRBJ2-3
CDR3: CAISPGRGVRDNSPLHF; DNA: TGTGCCATCAGTCCCGGGAGGGGGGTGCGAGATAATTCACCCCTCCACTTT; D: NA; V: TRBV10-3; size: NA; J: TRBJ1-6
CDR3: CAWSPHLGTGGAAAGELFF; DNA: TGTGCCTGGAGTCCACATCTCGGGACAGGGGGCGCTGCTGCCGGGGAGCTGTTTTTT; D: TRBD1; V: TRBV30; size: NA; J: TRBJ2-2
CDR3: CASRSGELFQGTQYF; DNA: TGTGCCAGCCGCTCAGGGGAACTATTCCAGGGGACCCAGTACTTC; D: NA; V: TRBV7-2; size: NA; J: TRBJ2-5
CDR3: CASSYLQGTGGGIQYF; DNA: TGCGCCAGCAGCTATCTCCAAGGGACAGGCGGTGGCATTCAGTACTTC; D: TRBD1; V: TRBV5-1; size: NA; J: TRBJ2-4
CDR3: CASSRDRRIYEQYF; DNA: TGTGCCAGCAGCCGGGACAGGCGGATCTACGAGCAGTACTTC; D: TRBD1; V: TRBV6-1; size: NA; J: TRBJ2-7
CDR3: CASSYSGYRGEQYF; DNA: TGTGCCAGCAGTTACTCTGGGTACCGGGGTGAGCAGTACTTC; D: NA; V: TRBV6-5; size: few; J: TRBJ2-7
CDR3: CASSRTGGKDEQFF; DNA: TGCGCCAGCAGTAGGACAGGGGGCAAAGATGAGCAGTTCTTC; D: TRBD1; V: TRBV4-3; size: NA; J: TRBJ2-1
CDR3: CASSYPTGTGGTEAFF; DNA: TGTGCCAGCAGCTACCCAACCGGGACAGGGGGGACTGAAGCTTTCTTT; D: TRBD1; V: TRBV5-4; size: NA; J: TRBJ1-1
CDR3: CASSLGRLAGGPKTSDTQYF; DNA: TGTGCCAGCAGTTTAGGCCGACTAGCGGGGGGGCCGAAGACCTCAGATACGCAGTATTTT; D: TRBD2; V: TRBV27; size: NA; J: TRBJ2-3
CDR3: CASSLVTDNQPQHF; DNA: TGTGCCAGCAGCTTAGTGACAGACAATCAGCCCCAGCATTTT; D: NA; V: TRBV7-9; size: NA; J: TRBJ1-5
CDR3: CATAPEWNTEAFF; DNA: TGCGCCACCGCGCCCGAATGGAACACTGAAGCTTTCTTT; D: NA; V: TRBV5-1; size: once; J: TRBJ1-1
CDR3: CASSQDTRGHSYNEQFF; DNA: TGCGCCAGCAGCCAAGATACACGGGGACACTCCTACAATGAGCAGTTCTTC; D: NA; V: TRBV4-1; size: few; J: TRBJ2-1
CDR3: CASTLPGTGPGHEQFF; DNA: TGCGCCAGCACCCTACCCGGGACAGGGCCTGGGCATGAGCAGTTCTTC; D: TRBD1; V: TRBV5-1; size: NA; J: TRBJ2-1
CDR3: CASSSRGAQETQYF; DNA: TGTGCCAGCAGCTCCCGCGGGGCCCAAGAGACCCAGTACTTC; D: NA; V: TRBV27; size: NA; J: TRBJ2-5
CDR3: CASSLTGQGISTDTQYF; DNA: TGCGCCAGCAGCTTAACGGGACAGGGGATAAGCACAGATACGCAGTATTTT; D: TRBD1; V: TRBV5-1; size: NA; J: TRBJ2-3
CDR3: CASSPQGRDNSPLHF; DNA: TGTGCCAGCAGTCCTCAGGGGAGAGATAATTCACCCCTCCACTTT; D: NA; V: TRBV9; size: NA; J: TRBJ1-6
CDR3: CASSIGQSSYNEQFF; DNA: TGTGCCAGTAGTATCGGACAGAGCTCCTACAATGAGCAGTTCTTC; D: NA; V: TRBV19; size: NA; J: TRBJ2-1
CDR3: CASSQGGTNDYEQYF; DNA: TGCGCCAGCAGCCAAGGTGGGACAAACGATTACGAGCAGTACTTC; D: NA; V: TRBV4-3; size: NA; J: TRBJ2-7
CDR3: CASSLVQGLDTEAFF; DNA: TGTGCCAGCAGCTTAGTTCAGGGGTTGGATACTGAAGCTTTCTTT; D: NA; V: TRBV7-9; size: NA; J: TRBJ1-1
CDR3: CASSPEGNLAGVYNEQFF; DNA: TGTGCCAGTAGTCCTGAGGGGAACTTAGCGGGGGTATACAATGAGCAGTTCTTC; D: TRBD2; V: TRBV19; size: NA; J: TRBJ2-1
CDR3: CASSQGTSQETQYF; DNA: TGCGCCAGCAGCCAAGGGACATCTCAAGAGACCCAGTACTTC; D: NA; V: TRBV4-1; size: NA; J: TRBJ2-5
CDR3: CASKYVGGGYYGYTF; DNA: TGTGCCAGTAAATACGTCGGGGGGGGATACTATGGCTACACCTTC; D: NA; V: TRBV6-5; size: once; J: TRBJ1-2
CDR3: CASSLGDNNNEQFF; DNA: TGTGCCAGCAGCTTAGGGGACAATAACAATGAGCAGTTCTTC; D: NA; V: TRBV7-9; size: NA; J: TRBJ2-1
CDR3: CASSIRVAGGANTGELFF; DNA: TGTGCCAGCAGCATCCGAGTAGCGGGGGGTGCGAACACCGGGGAGCTGTTTTTT; D: TRBD2; V: TRBV7-6; size: NA; J: TRBJ2-2
CDR3: CASRGETNTEAFF; DNA: TGTGCCAGCCGCGGGGAAACGAACACTGAAGCTTTCTTT; D: NA; V: TRBV14; size: NA; J: TRBJ1-1
CDR3: CATSRGTSGGLELFF; DNA: TGTGCCACCAGCAGAGGGACTAGCGGGGGCTTAGAGCTGTTTTTT; D: TRBD2; V: TRBV15; size: NA; J: TRBJ2-2
CDR3: CASSGATNNEQFF; DNA: TGCGCCAGCAGCGGGGCAACTAACAATGAGCAGTTCTTC; D: NA; V: TRBV5-1; size: NA; J: TRBJ2-1
CDR3: CASMTSGNTGELFF; DNA: TGTGCCAGTATGACTAGCGGGAACACCGGGGAGCTGTTTTTT; D: TRBD2; V: TRBV19; size: NA; J: TRBJ2-2
CDR3: CASSGVGGEGTEAFF; DNA: TGCGCCAGCTCGGGCGTCGGGGGTGAGGGCACTGAAGCTTTCTTT; D: NA; V: TRBV5-1; size: NA; J: TRBJ1-1
CDR3: CSVMTGGSEKLFF; DNA: TGCAGCGTGATGACAGGGGGCTCCGAAAAACTGTTTTTT; D: TRBD1; V: TRBV29-1; size: NA; J: TRBJ1-4
CDR3: CASSSDPSSYNEQFF; DNA: TGTGCCAGCAGTTCAGATCCCAGCTCCTACAATGAGCAGTTCTTC; D: NA; V: TRBV6-5; size: NA; J: TRBJ2-1